This T cell receptor beta chain was sequenced for a study of T cell changes during pregnancy in multiple sclerosis. The repertoire was sequenced with immunoSEQ multiplex PCR; TCRdb's copy has only in-frame clones and lacks some. The repertoire holds around 100,000 clones, with around 92% as singletons. The CDR3 runs 10 residues. V lost 9 bases and J 12 bases, leaving 15 bases between the germline ends. CDR1 and CDR2 from the germline V gene are MNHEY and SVGAGI. This specimen was peripheral blood, taken after pregnancy. The receptor was derived from a female donor with multiple sclerosis, enrolled in a pregnancy study. This sequence joins TRBV6-5 and TRBJ2-7; possibly TRBD1 for D (6 bases). The CDR3 loop reads CASGWDNRYF. CDR3 nucleotides: TGTGCCAGTGGGTGGGACAATCGGTACTTC.